The next 25 T cell receptor beta chains were all read from a single sample in a study of regulatory T cells in long-lasting Graves disease. Time point here: newly diagnosed GD, antithyroid drugs for less than 3 months. Extracted PBMC RNA gave rise to the TCR library. Construction of the TCR beta libraries employed iRepertoire HTBI primers in conjunction with Arm-PCR of CDR3 regions. TCRdb used MiXCR to reprocess the multiplex PCR reads, holding one entry per CDR3 protein. This table holds 540,000 or so distinct CDR3 sequences, roughly 14% found once. Separately, the same data were catalogued under a study of T cells in Graves' hyperthyroidism and ophthalmopathy.

Source: peripheral blood mononuclear cells (PBMCs), taken at new diagnosis, from a patient treated with antithyroid drugs. The origin of the receptors is a young man with Graves disease.

This clonotype has a count of ten or more. This chain links TRBV14 with TRBJ2-3; 9 bases are shared with TRBD2. Germline CDR1 SGHDN, CDR2 FVKESK. CDR3 length equals 16 residues. The trim removed 4 bases at V and 2 bases at J, leaving 7 bases unmatched. The CDR3 coding sequence is TGTGCCAGCAGCCTCCAGGGACTAGCCTTCACAGATACGCAGTATTTT. Translation: CASSLQGLAFTDTQYF. The entire variable domain, with the rest obtained from reference TRBV14 and TRBJ2-3, is as follows: EAGVTQFPSHSVIEKGQTVTLRCDPISGHDNLYWYRRVMGKEIKFLLHFVKESKQDESGMPNNRFLAERTGGTYSTLKVQPAELEDSGVYFCASSLQGLAFTDTQYFGPGTRLTVL.

This clonotype showed up many times. The V gene is TRBV20-1, the J gene TRBJ2-1, with 9 bases aligning to TRBD1. Germline CDR1 reads DFQATT; CDR2 reads SNEGSKA (reference sequence). The length of the CDR3 is 14 residues. Losses at the gene ends were 3 bases for V and 1 base for J; bases not matched to a gene: 1. The CDR3 DNA is TGCAGTGCTAGCGACAGGGGGTCCTACAATGAGCAGTTCTTC. Translation: CSASDRGSYNEQFF.

The table lists this clonotype with many counts. V gene TRBV2 combines with J gene TRBJ2-1; TRBD1 aligns across 8 bases. The CDR3 consists of 15 residues. J gave up 6 bases and V 4 bases, and 8 bases lay outside the gene matches. The germline gives CDR1 SNHLY, CDR2 FYNNEI. CDR3 loop: CASSGGQGARNEQFF. DNA for the CDR3: TGTGCCAGCAGTGGCGGGCAGGGGGCTCGCAATGAGCAGTTCTTC.

There are a few counts of this clonotype. A much larger clonotype is one base distant, so this may be a read error. The genes are TRBV7-2 and TRBJ1-4; D ambiguous. This CDR3 is 15 amino acids long. Per the germline V gene, CDR1 is SGHTA and CDR2 is FQGNSA. V shed 1 base and J shed 0 bases, with 6 bases lying between them. The CDR3 nucleotides read TGTGCCAGCAGCTTAGAGGCCGCAACTAATGAAAAACTGTTTTTT. It encodes CASSLEAATNEKLFF. The whole variable domain, remainder taken from reference TRBV7-2 and TRBJ1-4, is GAGVSQSPSNKVTEKGKDVELRCDPISGHTALYWYRQSLGQGLEFLIYFQGNSAPDKSGLPSDRFSAERTGGSVSTLTIQRTQQEDSAVYLCASSLEAATNEKLFFGSGTQLSVL.

This clonotype was counted ten times or more. The chain is built from TRBV29-1 and TRBJ2-1; no clear D gene. The CDR3 has 12 amino acids. Germline CDR1 SQVTM, CDR2 ANQGSEA. Trimming stripped 6 bases from V and 6 bases from J, with 12 bases between. The CDR3 sequence: CSVEPLSNEQFF. In nucleotides, the CDR3 is TGCAGCGTCGAGCCCCTTAGCAATGAGCAGTTCTTC.

Note on this clonotype: A much larger clone lies a single base off, so this may be a read error. The chain uses TRBV5-1 and TRBJ2-5, with D perhaps matching TRBD1 (6 bases). The CDR3 is made up of 15 amino acids. The V and J ends lost 4 bases and 11 bases respectively, with 24 bases between them. Germline V gene sequence: CDR1 SGHRS, CDR2 YFSETQ. The CDR3 is CASSLFDRIYNEQYF. The CDR3 DNA sequence: TGCGCCAGCAGCCTGTTCGACAGGATCTACAATGAGCAGTACTTC. Drawing the rest from reference TRBV5-1 and TRBJ2-5, the complete variable domain is KAGVTQTPRYLIKTRGQQVTLSCSPISGHRSVSWYQQTPGQGLQFLFEYFSETQRNKGNFPGRFSGRQFSNSRSEMNVSTLELGDSALYLCASSLFDRIYNEQYFGPGTRLLVL.

This clonotype appeared many times. This chain connects TRBV28 to TRBJ2-7; D gene ambiguous. V was shortened by 6 bases and J by 2 bases, with 11 bases between the two germline ends. Germline CDR1 reads MDHEN; CDR2 reads SYDVKM. CDR3 length: 13 amino acids. The CDR3 spells CASSPSTTYEQYF. CDR3 in DNA: TGTGCCAGCAGCCCTAGTACTACCTACGAGCAGTACTTC.

The sample holds a few counts of this clonotype. V usage is TRBV3-1 and J usage is TRBJ2-1; D is uncertain. The CDR3 spans 13 residues. V lost 0 bases to trimming and J lost 8 bases, with 8 bases between them. Germline V gene lookup returns CDR1 LGHDT and CDR2 YNNKEL (reference sequence). CDR3 protein: CASSQDLGDEQFF. CDR3 nucleotide sequence: TGTGCCAGCAGCCAAGATCTGGGCGATGAGCAGTTCTTC.

The CDR3: CASSFGTDNEKLFF. The CDR3 region has the DNA TGCGCCAGCAGCTTCGGCACCGACAATGAAAAACTGTTTTTT. The gene calls are TRBV5-1 and TRBJ1-4; D unclear. Deletions cut 2 bases from V and 5 bases from J, with 10 bases between. The CDR3 loop spans 14 amino acids. Germline-derived CDR1 and CDR2 are SGHRS and YFSETQ.

This clonotype was recorded a few times. The CDR3 nucleotides read TGCGCCAGCAGCTCCAAAGACAGGTTTGGCGAGCAGTACTTC. Its translation: CASSSKDRFGEQYF. The gene calls are TRBV5-1 and TRBJ2-7; tentatively, D is TRBD1 (6 bases). Between the trimmed V and J ends, which lost 3 bases and 6 bases, there was a span of 16 bases. The CDR3 loop spans 14 amino acids. CDR1 is SGHRS and CDR2 is YFSETQ in the germline V gene.

This clonotype came up many times. J is TRBJ2-3 and V is TRBV12-3 or TRBV12-4; D remains ambiguous. There are 14 residues in the CDR3. V was clipped by 6 bases and J by 0 bases, with 10 bases between them. The CDR3: CASSPTGSTDTQYF. CDR3 nucleotide sequence: TGTGCCAGCAGCCCCACGGGTAGCACAGATACGCAGTATTTT.

The V gene is TRBV5-1, the J gene TRBJ1-2; TRBD1 matches 7 bases. CDR1 is SGHRS, CDR2 YFSETQ, per germline. With 3 bases clipped from V and 3 bases from J, the junction kept 2 bases outside the gene matches. The CDR3 loop spans 13 amino acids. As DNA, the CDR3 is TGCGCCAGCAGCTCGGGACAGTACTATGGCTACACCTTC. Translating it yields CASSSGQYYGYTF.

This clonotype was seen at least ten times. The junction shows a germline mismatch at one end, possibly a read error. The chain links TRBV7-7 to TRBJ1-4; TRBD1 matches 10 bases. CDR3 length: 15 amino acids. The germline V gene encodes CDR1 SSHAT and CDR2 FNYEAQ (reference sequence). The CDR3 DNA follows: TGTGCTAGCAGCCCACTGGGGACAGGGGCCGAAAAACTGTTTTTT. Translating gives CASSPLGTGAEKLFF.

This clonotype was seen a few times. The genes are TRBV20-1 and TRBJ2-1; D is perhaps TRBD1 (6 bases). V was cut by 4 bases and J by 6 bases, with 13 bases left in between. The CDR3 consists of 13 residues. Germline V lookup: CDR1 DFQATT, CDR2 SNEGSKA (reference sequence). CDR3 nucleotide sequence: TGCAGTGCTACAGGGGAACTCCTCAATGAGCAGTTCTTC. As protein: CSATGELLNEQFF.

This clonotype came up many times. The rearrangement links TRBV20-1 to TRBJ2-5; no firm D call. Germline CDR1 is DFQATT and CDR2 is SNEGSKA (reference sequence). The V end was cut by 5 bases, the J end by 1 base, with 5 bases between. The CDR3 has 11 residues. The CDR3 DNA sequence: TGCAGTGCTCCTAGCCAAGAGACCCAGTACTTC. Protein sequence: CSAPSQETQYF.

The chain employs TRBV13 and TRBJ1-1, with TRBD1 matching over 8 bases. Looked up from germline, CDR1 is PRHDT and CDR2 is FYEKMQ (reference sequence). The V and J ends lost 1 base and 2 bases, in that order; junction bases with no gene match: 9. This CDR3 is built from 17 residues. The chain's CDR3 is CASSLASPTGVNTEAFF. DNA for the CDR3: TGTGCCAGCAGCTTAGCCTCACCGACAGGGGTCAACACTGAAGCTTTCTTT.

The sample holds many counts of this clonotype. The chain carries TRBV5-1 and TRBJ2-7; D uncertain. The CDR3 extends over 15 amino acids. Looked up from germline, CDR1 is SGHRS and CDR2 is YFSETQ. Trimming cost V 0 bases and J 0 bases, with 10 bases left between them. In DNA, the CDR3 is TGCGCCAGCAGCTTGGGGCCGGGCCTCTCCTACGAGCAGTACTTC. This translates into CASSLGPGLSYEQYF.

This clonotype was observed many times. This sequence joins TRBV6-2 or TRBV6-3 and TRBJ2-3, with 9 bases identical to TRBD1. This CDR3 has 17 residues. The germline V gene encodes CDR1 MNHEY and CDR2 SVGEGT. V was pared by 6 bases and J by 1 base, with 11 bases of the junction left unmatched. CDR3 DNA sequence: TGTGCCAGCAGCGATTTTACAGGGGGCCGGCGCACAGATACGCAGTATTTT. Translating gives CASSDFTGGRRTDTQYF.

This clonotype has at least ten counts. The chain couples TRBV5-1 to TRBJ2-7; 9 bases map to TRBD2. The CDR3 has 16 residues. Trimming at V came to 0 bases and at J to 5 bases, leaving 9 bases not matched to a gene. Per the germline V gene, CDR1 is SGHRS and CDR2 is YFSETQ. The CDR3 here is CASSLVAGGPEDEQYF. CDR3 in DNA: TGCGCCAGCAGCTTGGTTGCGGGAGGGCCGGAGGACGAGCAGTACTTC.

This clonotype was seen at least ten times. The junction does not match germline at one end; this may be a read error. The chain joins TRBV12-3 or TRBV12-4 to TRBJ2-1; D possibly corresponds to TRBD2 (6 bases). This CDR3 contains 12 residues. The CDR3 is CASSFPGTRTLF. CDR3 nucleotide sequence: TGTGCCAGCAGTTTTCCCGGGACTCGCACTCTCTTC.

Notes on this clonotype: A much larger clone differs from this one at a single base, so this may be a read error. The chain combines TRBV10-3 with TRBJ2-3; D is undetermined. The CDR3 has 16 amino acids. CDR1 ENHRY and CDR2 SYGVKD come from the germline V gene. With 6 bases removed from V and 2 bases from J, the gap between germline ends came to 18 bases. The chain's CDR3 is CAISGIDDGNTDTQYF. CDR3 DNA: TGTGCCATCAGCGGAATCGATGACGGAAACACAGATACGCAGTATTTT.

The V call is TRBV5-6, the J call TRBJ1-1, with D possibly matching TRBD1 (5 bases). V lost 5 bases, J lost 5 bases, and 13 bases lay in between. The CDR3 has 13 residues. The V gene's germline CDR1 is SGHDT and CDR2 YYEEEE. The CDR3 nucleotides are TGTGCCAGCAGTACAGGTCTGGGGACTGAAGCTTTCTTT. It yields the protein CASSTGLGTEAFF.

The chain recombines TRBV12-3 or TRBV12-4 with TRBJ2-5, with unresolved D. V lost 3 bases to trimming and J lost 5 bases, with 13 bases between them. The length of the CDR3 is 14 residues. CDR3 loop: CASSFIRARETQYF. As DNA, the CDR3 is TGTGCCAGCAGTTTCATCAGAGCTCGGGAGACCCAGTACTTC.

The sample holds many counts of this clonotype. The V gene is TRBV2, the J gene TRBJ1-2; D possibly corresponds to TRBD1 (5 bases). Germline lookup yields CDR1 SNHLY and CDR2 FYNNEI. Deletions cut 6 bases from V and 10 bases from J, with 15 bases between. CDR3 size: 12 residues. This CDR3 is CASRPGPRLYTF. CDR3 sequence (DNA): TGTGCCAGCAGGCCGGGACCACGGCTCTACACCTTC.

This clonotype was picked up a small number of times. Here the CDR3 omits its conserved ending phenylalanine or tryptophan, so a read error is the likely source. V is TRBV28 and J is TRBJ2-7; D gene ambiguous. Trimming took off 5 bases at V and 0 bases at J, with 11 bases between the two ends. The germline V gene has CDR1 MDHEN and CDR2 SYDVKM. CDR3 length: 14 residues. This CDR3 reads CASSLGDISYEQYL. The CDR3 DNA follows: TGTGCCAGCAGTCTCGGCGACATCTCCTACGAGCAGTACCTC.